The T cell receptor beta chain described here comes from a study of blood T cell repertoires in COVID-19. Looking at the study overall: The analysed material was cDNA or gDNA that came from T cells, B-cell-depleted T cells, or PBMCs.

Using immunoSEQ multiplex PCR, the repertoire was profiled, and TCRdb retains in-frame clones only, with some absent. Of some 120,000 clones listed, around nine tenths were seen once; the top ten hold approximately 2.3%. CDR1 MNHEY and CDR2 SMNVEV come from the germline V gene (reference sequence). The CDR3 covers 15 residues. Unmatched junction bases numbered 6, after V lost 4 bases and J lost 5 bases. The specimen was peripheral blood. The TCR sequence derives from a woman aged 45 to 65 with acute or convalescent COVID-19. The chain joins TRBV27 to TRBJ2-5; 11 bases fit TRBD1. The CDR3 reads CASSWTGGFSETQYF. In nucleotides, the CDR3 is TGTGCCAGCAGTTGGACAGGGGGCTTTAGTGAGACCCAGTACTTC.